The 16 T cell receptor beta chains in this list originate from one sample, sequenced in a study of blood T cell repertoires in COVID-19. TCRdb's copy holds only in-frame clones and misses some; the assay was immunoSEQ multiplex PCR. The sample lists approximately 190,000 clones, more than 65% occurring once. What was sequenced was PBMCs or T cells enriched from blood (not recorded which). All receptors come from a man aged 35-49 years who had recovered from COVID-19.

J is TRBJ2-1 and V is TRBV10-3, with D possibly TRBD1 on 6 matching bases. Germline lookup yields CDR1 ENHRY and CDR2 SYGVKD. Trimming removed 2 bases at V and 8 bases at J, with 19 bases between. This CDR3 contains 16 residues. The CDR3 is CAISEPRGGRRDEQFF. Here the CDR3 DNA reads TGTGCCATCAGTGAGCCCCGTGGGGGCCGTAGAGATGAGCAGTTCTTC.

Only one count was recorded for this clone. CDR3 sequence: CASSPGRGSGNTIYF. In DNA form, the CDR3 reads TGCGCCAGCAGCCCCGGACGGGGCTCTGGAAACACCATATATTTT. J is TRBJ1-3 and V is TRBV5-1, with D unclear. The V end was cut by 4 bases, the J end by 0 bases, with 11 bases between. The CDR3 is 15 amino acids. The germline V gene has CDR1 SGHRS and CDR2 YFSETQ.

The chain couples TRBV18 to TRBJ2-1; D is perhaps TRBD2 (7 bases). Looked up from germline, CDR1 is KGHSH and CDR2 is LQKENI. The V gene lost 2 bases and the J gene lost 5 bases, with 22 bases spanning the gap. This CDR3 comprises 18 residues. The CDR3 region has the DNA TGTGCCAGCTCACCAATCTCATCCGTGTCGGGGGGCCACAATGAGCAGTTCTTC. Its protein product is CASSPISSVSGGHNEQFF.

The rearrangement uses TRBV9 and TRBJ1-2, with TRBD1 matching over 8 bases. Trimming cost V 3 bases and J 6 bases; bases outside gene matches: 13. Germline-derived CDR1 and CDR2 are SGDLS and YYNGEE. This CDR3 region has 16 residues. The chain's CDR3 is CASSAPPKEDRDGYTF. The DNA of the CDR3 is TGTGCCAGCAGCGCGCCCCCGAAGGAGGACAGGGATGGCTACACCTTC.

V is TRBV2 and J is TRBJ1-5; 7 bases fit TRBD1. After removal of 6 bases from V and 1 base from J, the junction contained 3 bases not matched to a gene. CDR1 SNHLY and CDR2 FYNNEI come from the germline V gene. This CDR3 is built from 14 residues. The chain's CDR3 is CASRGTASNQPQHF. The CDR3 coding sequence is TGTGCCAGCAGGGGGACAGCCAGCAATCAGCCCCAGCATTTT.

The chain is built from TRBV3-1 (or the pseudogene TRBV3-2) and TRBJ1-4; perhaps TRBD1 as D (6 bases). The germline V gene encodes CDR1 LGHDT and CDR2 YNNKEL (reference sequence). V was cut by 9 bases and J by 5 bases, with 19 bases left in between. The CDR3 has 15 residues. CDR3 region: CARRTLGQRNEKLFF. CDR3 sequence (DNA): TGTGCCAGGAGGACTCTAGGACAGAGGAATGAAAAACTGTTTTTT.

This chain joins TRBV5-1 and TRBJ2-1, with D possibly being TRBD1 (6 bases). CDR1 is SGHRS and CDR2 is YFSETQ in the germline V gene. This CDR3 has 15 amino acids. V was shortened by 0 bases and J by 7 bases, with 14 bases between the two germline ends. DNA of the CDR3: TGCGCCAGCAGCTTGGAGGCAGGGGTGTGGAATGAGCAGTTCTTC. Translation: CASSLEAGVWNEQFF.

The rearrangement joins TRBV6-5 to TRBJ1-3; no clear D. This CDR3 spans 15 amino acids. Deletions cut 0 bases from V and 2 bases from J, with 8 bases between. Germline CDR1 and CDR2: MNHEY and SVGAGI. The CDR3 spells CASSYSNGAGNTIYF. The CDR3 DNA follows: TGTGCCAGCAGTTACTCGAACGGGGCTGGAAACACCATATATTTT.

The chain links TRBV7-2 to TRBJ2-3; tentative D call: TRBD1 (6 bases). V was trimmed by 7 bases and J by 0 bases, leaving 14 bases between them. This CDR3 is built from 15 residues. Per germline, CDR1 SGHTA and CDR2 FQGNSA. CDR3 nucleotides: TGTGCCAGCACCCAATTTGGGGGCAGCACAGATACGCAGTATTTT. It codes for CASTQFGGSTDTQYF.

The V and J genes are TRBV5-4 and TRBJ2-5, with 13 bases aligning to TRBD2. The CDR3 runs 18 residues. The germline CDR1 and CDR2 sequences are SGHNT and YYREEE (reference sequence). V was clipped by 6 bases and J by 0 bases; unmatched bases: 11. CDR3 coding DNA: TGTGCCAGCACACTCACGAGACTAGCGGGGGGTAACCAAGAGACCCAGTACTTC. Amino acid sequence: CASTLTRLAGGNQETQYF.

The chain joins TRBV9 to TRBJ2-7, with D possibly TRBD1 on 5 matching bases. V lost 4 bases and J lost 0, with 8 bases in between. The CDR3 consists of 13 residues. Germline V gene sequence: CDR1 SGDLS, CDR2 YYNGEE. CDR3 sequence: CASSTGISYEQYF. CDR3 bases: TGTGCCAGCAGCACAGGTATCTCCTACGAGCAGTACTTC.

V and J are TRBV3-1 (or the pseudogene TRBV3-2) and TRBJ2-5; TRBD2 agrees at 7 bases. The V gene end was trimmed by 4 bases and the J gene end by 4 bases; junction bases not matched to a gene: 9. Germline CDR1 and CDR2: LGHDT and YNNKEL (reference sequence). CDR3 length equals 15 residues. The CDR3 sequence: CASSPFLTSLETQYF. The CDR3 DNA follows: TGTGCCAGCAGCCCATTCCTGACTAGCTTAGAGACCCAGTACTTC.

This clone was detected a few times. The V and J genes are TRBV4-1 and TRBJ1-1; 7 nucleotides align to TRBD1. J gave up 1 base and V 4 bases, and 3 bases lay outside the gene matches. CDR1 and CDR2 from the germline V gene are MGHRA and YSYEKL. The CDR3 spans 14 residues. CDR3 sequence (DNA): TGCGCCAGCAGCCTCCGACAGGGGAACACTGAAGCTTTCTTT. Translated: CASSLRQGNTEAFF.

The chain links TRBV6-5 to TRBJ1-5, with D possibly TRBD1 on 5 matching bases. The CDR3 covers 16 residues. Germline values: CDR1 MNHEY, CDR2 SVGAGI. The V end lost 0 bases, the J end lost 0 bases, and 9 bases lay between the germline ends. This CDR3 is CASSYSGASSNQPQHF. In DNA, the CDR3 is TGTGCCAGCAGTTACTCAGGGGCCTCTAGCAATCAGCCCCAGCATTTT.

V usage is TRBV29-1 and J usage is TRBJ2-3, with 8 bases aligning to TRBD1. Losses at the gene ends were 4 bases for V and 4 bases for J; bases not matched to a gene: 7. There are 14 residues in the CDR3. CDR1 and CDR2 from the germline V gene are SQVTM and ANQGSEA. Here the CDR3 reads CSVGTGGTSDTQYF. CDR3 nucleotides: TGCAGCGTTGGCACAGGGGGAACCTCAGATACGCAGTATTTT.

This chain connects TRBV7-2 to TRBJ2-3; D remains unclear. Trimming stripped 5 bases from V and 2 bases from J, with 8 bases between. The CDR3 runs 13 residues. Looked up from germline, CDR1 is SGHTA and CDR2 is FQGNSA. The CDR3 DNA follows: TGTGCCAGCAGCATCCCCAACACAGATACGCAGTATTTT. This gives the protein CASSIPNTDTQYF. Supplemented by reference TRBV7-2 and TRBJ2-3, the full variable domain reads GAGVSQSPSNKVTEKGKDVELRCDPISGHTALYWYRQSLGQGLEFLIYFQGNSAPDKSGLPSDRFSAERTGGSVSTLTIQRTQQEDSAVYLCASSIPNTDTQYFGPGTRLTVL.